This T cell receptor (beta chain) was observed in a study of T cell responses to AZD1222 COVID-19 vaccine. The data were produced by immunoSEQ multiplex PCR, yet TCRdb's version contains in-frame clones alone and is incomplete. The sample holds some 120,000 clones; 80% to 95% are singletons and the top ten take just over 4%. Germline V gene lookup returns CDR1 MNHEY and CDR2 SVGAGI. Unmatched junction bases numbered 13, after V lost 10 bases and J lost 9 bases. This CDR3 is built from 14 residues. This clonotype was obtained from an adult who received the MenACWY meningococcal vaccine as a control. The starting material was peripheral blood, obtained 28 days after the second dose of the MenACWY control vaccine. The chain links TRBV6-5 to TRBJ2-1; 9 nucleotides agree with TRBD2. Here the CDR3 reads CATNALAGIGEQFF. CDR3 coding DNA: TGTGCCACAAACGCCCTAGCGGGAATTGGTGAGCAGTTCTTC.